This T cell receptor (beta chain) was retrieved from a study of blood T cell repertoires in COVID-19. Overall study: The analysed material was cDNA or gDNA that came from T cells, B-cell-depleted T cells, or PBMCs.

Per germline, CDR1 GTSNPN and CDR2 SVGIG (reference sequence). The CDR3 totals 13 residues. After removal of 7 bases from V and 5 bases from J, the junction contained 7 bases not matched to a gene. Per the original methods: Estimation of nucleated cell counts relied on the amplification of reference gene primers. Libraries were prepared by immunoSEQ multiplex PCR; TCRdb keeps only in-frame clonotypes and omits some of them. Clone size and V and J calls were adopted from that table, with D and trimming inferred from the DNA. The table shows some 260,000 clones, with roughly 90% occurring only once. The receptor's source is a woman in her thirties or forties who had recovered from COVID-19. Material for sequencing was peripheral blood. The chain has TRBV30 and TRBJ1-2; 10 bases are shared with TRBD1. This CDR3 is CASPDRGGYGYTF. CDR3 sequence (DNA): TGTGCCTCCCCGGACAGGGGGGGGTATGGCTACACCTTC.